Presented here are 5 T cell receptor beta chains from one specimen sequenced in a study of shared clonotypes between healthy human individuals. Libraries were prepared by immunoSEQ multiplex PCR; TCRdb keeps only in-frame clonotypes and omits some of them. The sample includes more than 850,000 clones, approximately 78% of them seen just once. Sequencing used memory CD4+ T cells from PBMCs. As to subset: CD45RA-negative fraction. The receptors originated from a man aged 18-30 years in good health. Some clones in this sample may be carry-over from other donors' samples.

V and J are TRBV7-9 and TRBJ1-3; D is perhaps TRBD1 (6 bases). The CDR3 spans 13 residues. Trimming removed 1 base at V and 9 bases at J, with 10 bases between. CDR1 and CDR2 from the germline V gene are SEHNR and FQNEAQ (reference sequence). CDR3 loop: CASSLGDMGTIYF. CDR3 bases: TGTGCCAGCAGCTTAGGGGACATGGGCACCATATATTTT.

This clone showed up just once. The V call is TRBV28, the J call TRBJ1-1, with D hard to call. CDR3 length: 13 amino acids. V was pared by 4 bases and J by 6 bases, with 12 bases between. The germline V gene encodes CDR1 MDHEN and CDR2 SYDVKM. The CDR3 reads CASSSTFLAEAFF. DNA of the CDR3: TGTGCCAGCAGTTCGACATTTTTAGCTGAAGCTTTCTTT. Together with reference TRBV28 and TRBJ1-1, the CDR3 gives the full variable domain: DVKVTQSSRYLVKRTGEKVFLECVQDMDHENMFWYRQDPGLGLRLIYFSYDVKMKEKGDIPEGYSVSREKKERFSLILESASTNQTSMYLCASSSTFLAEAFFGQGTRLTVV.

V usage is TRBV7-3 and J usage is TRBJ1-5; D possibly corresponds to TRBD1 (6 bases). Germline CDR1 SGHTA, CDR2 FQGTGA. The V gene lost 5 bases and the J gene lost 6 bases, with 17 bases spanning the gap. This CDR3 comprises 15 residues. CDR3 sequence reads: CASSKGVGAGQPQHF. CDR3 DNA sequence: TGTGCCAGCAGCAAAGGGGTGGGGGCCGGTCAGCCCCAGCATTTT.

With respect to this clone: The same CDR3 arises from other DNA sequences in this sample as well. The J gene is TRBJ2-3, the V gene TRBV7-9; 12 nucleotides agree with TRBD2. Germline CDR1 and CDR2: SEHNR and FQNEAQ (reference sequence). J gave up 2 bases and V 5 bases, and 5 bases lay outside the gene matches. The CDR3 totals 16 residues. The CDR3 sequence: CASSPRLAGVTDTQYF. The CDR3 DNA reads TGTGCCAGCAGCCCACGACTAGCGGGAGTCACAGATACGCAGTATTTT.

The V and J genes are TRBV9 and TRBJ2-1, with TRBD1 as a possible D gene (5 bases). This CDR3 region has 15 residues. Trimming took 0 bases from V and 4 from J, leaving 11 bases between them. Germline CDR1 is SGDLS and CDR2 is YYNGEE. CDR3 sequence: CASSVGLQGYNEQFF. CDR3 nucleotides: TGTGCCAGCAGCGTAGGTTTGCAGGGTTACAATGAGCAGTTCTTC.